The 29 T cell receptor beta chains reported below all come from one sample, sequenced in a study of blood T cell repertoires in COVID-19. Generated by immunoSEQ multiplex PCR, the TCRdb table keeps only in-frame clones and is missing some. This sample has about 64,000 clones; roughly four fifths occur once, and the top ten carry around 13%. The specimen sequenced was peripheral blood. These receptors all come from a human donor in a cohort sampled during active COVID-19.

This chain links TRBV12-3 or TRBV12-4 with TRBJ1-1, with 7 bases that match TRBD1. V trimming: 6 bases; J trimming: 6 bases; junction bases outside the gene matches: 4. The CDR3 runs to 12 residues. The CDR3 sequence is CASRPTGAEAFF. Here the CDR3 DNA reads TGTGCCAGCAGACCAACAGGGGCTGAAGCTTTCTTT.

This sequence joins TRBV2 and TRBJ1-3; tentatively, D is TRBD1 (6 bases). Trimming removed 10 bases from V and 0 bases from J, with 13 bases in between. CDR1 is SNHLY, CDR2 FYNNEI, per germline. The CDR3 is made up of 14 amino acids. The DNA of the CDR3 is TGTGCCACCAATGACAGGCGCTCTGGAAACACCATATATTTT. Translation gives CATNDRRSGNTIYF.

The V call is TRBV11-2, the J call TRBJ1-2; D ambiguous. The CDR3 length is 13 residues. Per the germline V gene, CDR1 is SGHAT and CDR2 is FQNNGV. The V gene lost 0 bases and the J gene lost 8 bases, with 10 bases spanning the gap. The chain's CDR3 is CASSLEGGRGYTF. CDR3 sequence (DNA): TGTGCCAGCAGCTTAGAGGGAGGACGGGGCTACACCTTC. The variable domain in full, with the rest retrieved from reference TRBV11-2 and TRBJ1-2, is EAGVAQSPRYKIIEKRQSVAFWCNPISGHATLYWYQQILGQGPKLLIQFQNNGVVDDSQLPKDRFSAERLKGVDSTLKIQPAKLEDSAVYLCASSLEGGRGYTFGSGTRLTVV.

The CDR3 loop is CASSYRGTDTQYF. The DNA of the CDR3 is TGTGCCAGCAGCTACAGGGGTACAGATACGCAGTATTTT. The chain joins TRBV6-5 to TRBJ2-3; 7 nucleotides align to TRBD1. The CDR3 has 13 amino acids. The V segment lost 6 bases and the J segment 3 bases; nucleotides outside the gene matches: 3. Germline-derived CDR1 and CDR2 are MNHEY and SVGAGI.

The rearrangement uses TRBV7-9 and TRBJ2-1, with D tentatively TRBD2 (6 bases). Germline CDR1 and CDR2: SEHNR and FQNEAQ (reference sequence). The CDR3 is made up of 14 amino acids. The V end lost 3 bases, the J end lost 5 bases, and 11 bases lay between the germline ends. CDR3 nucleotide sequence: TGTGCCAGCAGCTTGACCGCGGGACACAATGAGCAGTTCTTC. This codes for CASSLTAGHNEQFF.

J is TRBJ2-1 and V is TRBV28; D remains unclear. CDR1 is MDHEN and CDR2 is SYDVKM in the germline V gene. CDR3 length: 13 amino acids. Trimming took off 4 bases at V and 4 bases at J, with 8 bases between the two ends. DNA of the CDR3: TGTGCCAGCAGTTCGGTGCGGTACAATGAGCAGTTCTTC. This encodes CASSSVRYNEQFF.

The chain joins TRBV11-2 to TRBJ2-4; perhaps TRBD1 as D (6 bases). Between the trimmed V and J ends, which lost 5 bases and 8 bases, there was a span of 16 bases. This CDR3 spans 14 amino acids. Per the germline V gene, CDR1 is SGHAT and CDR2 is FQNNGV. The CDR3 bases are TGTGCCAGCAGCCCACAGGGCGGTGGAGACATTCAGTACTTC. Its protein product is CASSPQGGGDIQYF.

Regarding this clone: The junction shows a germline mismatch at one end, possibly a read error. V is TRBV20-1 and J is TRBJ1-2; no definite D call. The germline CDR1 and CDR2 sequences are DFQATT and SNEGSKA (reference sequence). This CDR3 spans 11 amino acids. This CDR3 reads CSARVLSPTGF. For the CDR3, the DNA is TGCAGTGCTAGAGTCCTTTCCCCGACGGGCTTC.

As DNA, the CDR3 is TGTGCCAGCAGTGAAGGGTATGCGGGGGTGGGCTACAATGAGCAGTTCTTC. This gives the protein CASSEGYAGVGYNEQFF. V usage is TRBV2 and J usage is TRBJ2-1; 7 positions agree with TRBD2. V shed 1 base and J 3 bases; nucleotides not matched to a gene: 9. CDR3 size: 17 residues. Per the germline V gene, CDR1 is SNHLY and CDR2 is FYNNEI.

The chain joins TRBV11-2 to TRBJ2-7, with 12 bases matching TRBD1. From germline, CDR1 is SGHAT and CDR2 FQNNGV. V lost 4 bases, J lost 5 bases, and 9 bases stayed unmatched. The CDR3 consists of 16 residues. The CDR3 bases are TGTGCCAGCAGCTCGATTCGGGACAGGGGGCCCCACGAGCAGTACTTC. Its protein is CASSSIRDRGPHEQYF.

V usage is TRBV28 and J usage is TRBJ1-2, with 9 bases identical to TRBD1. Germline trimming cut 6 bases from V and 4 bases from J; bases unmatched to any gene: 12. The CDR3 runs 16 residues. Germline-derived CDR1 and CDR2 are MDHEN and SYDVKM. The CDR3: CASSNLDRGPSYGYTF. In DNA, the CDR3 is TGTGCCAGCAGCAACCTGGACAGGGGCCCATCCTATGGCTACACCTTC.

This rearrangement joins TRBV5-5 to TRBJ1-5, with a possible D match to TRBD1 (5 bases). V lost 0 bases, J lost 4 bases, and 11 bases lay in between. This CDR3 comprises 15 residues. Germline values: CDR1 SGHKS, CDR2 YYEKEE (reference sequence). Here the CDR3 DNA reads TGTGCCAGCAGCTTGGTTGCGGGGGGAAATCAGCCCCAGCATTTT. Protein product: CASSLVAGGNQPQHF. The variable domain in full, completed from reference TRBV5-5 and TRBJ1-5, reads DAGVTQSPTHLIKTRGQQVTLRCSPISGHKSVSWYQQVLGQGPQFIFQYYEKEERGRGNFPDRFSARQFPNYSSELNVNALLLGDSALYLCASSLVAGGNQPQHFGDGTRLSIL.

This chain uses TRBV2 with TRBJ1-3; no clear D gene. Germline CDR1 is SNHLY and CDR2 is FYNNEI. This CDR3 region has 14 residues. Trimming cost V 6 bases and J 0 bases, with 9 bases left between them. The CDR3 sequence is CASSAATSGNTIYF. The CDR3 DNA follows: TGTGCCAGCAGCGCCGCTACCTCTGGAAACACCATATATTTT.

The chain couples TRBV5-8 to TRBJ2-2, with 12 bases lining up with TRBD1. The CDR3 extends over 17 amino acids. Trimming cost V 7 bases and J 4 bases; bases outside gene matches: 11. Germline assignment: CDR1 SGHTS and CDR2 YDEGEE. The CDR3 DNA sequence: TGTGCCAGCGGATCGAGGGGACAGGGGGCCGGCACCGGGGAGCTGTTTTTT. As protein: CASGSRGQGAGTGELFF.

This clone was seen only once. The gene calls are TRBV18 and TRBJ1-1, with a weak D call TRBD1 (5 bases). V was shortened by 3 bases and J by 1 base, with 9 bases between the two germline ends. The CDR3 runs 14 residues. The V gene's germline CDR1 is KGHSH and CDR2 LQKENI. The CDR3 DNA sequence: TGTGCCAGCTCACCGGCAGGGTCGAACACTGAAGCTTTCTTT. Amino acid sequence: CASSPAGSNTEAFF.

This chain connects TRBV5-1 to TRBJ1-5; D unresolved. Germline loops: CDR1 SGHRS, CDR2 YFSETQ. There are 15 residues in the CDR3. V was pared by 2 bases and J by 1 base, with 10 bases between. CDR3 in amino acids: CASSLYGESNQPQHF. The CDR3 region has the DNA TGCGCCAGCAGCTTATACGGGGAGAGCAATCAGCCCCAGCATTTT.

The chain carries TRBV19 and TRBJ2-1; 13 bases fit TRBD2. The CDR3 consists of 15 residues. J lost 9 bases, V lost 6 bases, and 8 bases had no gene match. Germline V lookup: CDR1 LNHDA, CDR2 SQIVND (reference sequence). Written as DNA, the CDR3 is TGTGCCAGTAGCAAGACTAGCGGGGGGCCGGGTGAGCAGTTCTTC. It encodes CASSKTSGGPGEQFF.

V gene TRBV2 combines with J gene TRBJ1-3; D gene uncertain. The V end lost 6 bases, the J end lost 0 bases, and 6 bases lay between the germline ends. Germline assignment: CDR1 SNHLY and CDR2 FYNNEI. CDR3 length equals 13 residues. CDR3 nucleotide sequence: TGTGCCAGCAGCAAGAGCTCTGGAAACACCATATATTTT. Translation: CASSKSSGNTIYF.

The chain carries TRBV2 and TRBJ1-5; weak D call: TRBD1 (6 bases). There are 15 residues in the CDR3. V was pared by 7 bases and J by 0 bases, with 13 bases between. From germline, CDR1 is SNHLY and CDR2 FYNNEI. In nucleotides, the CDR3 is TGTGCCAGCACCGAACAGGGTTATAGCAATCAGCCCCAGCATTTT. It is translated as CASTEQGYSNQPQHF.

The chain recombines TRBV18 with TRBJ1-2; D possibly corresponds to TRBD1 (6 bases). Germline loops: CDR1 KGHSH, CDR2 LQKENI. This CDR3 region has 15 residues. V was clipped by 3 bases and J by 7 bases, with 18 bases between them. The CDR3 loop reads CASSPTLDRFGGYTF. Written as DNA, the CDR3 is TGTGCCAGCTCACCCACTTTGGACAGATTCGGTGGCTACACCTTC. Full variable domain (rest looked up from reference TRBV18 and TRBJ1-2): NAGVMQNPRHLVRRRGQEARLRCSPMKGHSHVYWYRQLPEEGLKFMVYLQKENIIDESGMPKERFSAEFPKEGPSILRIQQVVRGDSAAYFCASSPTLDRFGGYTFGSGTRLTVV.

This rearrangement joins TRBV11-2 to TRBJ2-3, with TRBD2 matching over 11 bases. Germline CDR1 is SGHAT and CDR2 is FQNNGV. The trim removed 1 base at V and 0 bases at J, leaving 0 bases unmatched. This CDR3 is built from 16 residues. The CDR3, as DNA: TGTGCCAGCAGCTTAGGACTAGCGGGGAGCACAGATACGCAGTATTTT. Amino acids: CASSLGLAGSTDTQYF.

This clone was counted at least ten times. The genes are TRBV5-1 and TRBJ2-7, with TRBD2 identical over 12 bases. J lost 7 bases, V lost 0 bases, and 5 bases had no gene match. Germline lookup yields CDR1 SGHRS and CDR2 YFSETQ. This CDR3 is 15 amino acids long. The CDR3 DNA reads TGCGCCAGCAGCTTGGGACTAGCGGGGGCGGGAGAGCAGTACGTC. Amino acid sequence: CASSLGLAGAGEQYV.

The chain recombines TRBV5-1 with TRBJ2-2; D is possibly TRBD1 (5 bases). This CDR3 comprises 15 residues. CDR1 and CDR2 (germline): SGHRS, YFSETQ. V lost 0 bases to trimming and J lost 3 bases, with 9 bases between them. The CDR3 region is CASSLGQGDTGELFF. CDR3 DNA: TGCGCCAGCAGCTTGGGTCAGGGCGACACCGGGGAGCTGTTTTTT. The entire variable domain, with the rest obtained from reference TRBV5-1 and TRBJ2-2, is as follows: KAGVTQTPRYLIKTRGQQVTLSCSPISGHRSVSWYQQTPGQGLQFLFEYFSETQRNKGNFPGRFSGRQFSNSRSEMNVSTLELGDSALYLCASSLGQGDTGELFFGEGSRLTVL.

CDR3 sequence reads: CASSPLRLAGGPGTDTQYF. CDR3 nucleotide sequence: TGTGCCAGCTCACCACTGCGACTAGCGGGGGGGCCAGGCACAGATACGCAGTATTTT. V and J are TRBV18 and TRBJ2-3, with 14 bases lining up with TRBD2. The CDR3 has 19 residues. The germline V gene has CDR1 KGHSH and CDR2 LQKENI. V shed 1 base, J shed 1 base, and the junction held 7 bases outside the gene matches.

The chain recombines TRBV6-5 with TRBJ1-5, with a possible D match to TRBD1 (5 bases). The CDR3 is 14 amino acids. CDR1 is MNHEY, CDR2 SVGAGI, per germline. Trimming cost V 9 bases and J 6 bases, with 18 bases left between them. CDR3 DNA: TGTGCCAGTGATCAACAGGTAGCTCGTCAGCCCCAGCATTTT. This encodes CASDQQVARQPQHF.

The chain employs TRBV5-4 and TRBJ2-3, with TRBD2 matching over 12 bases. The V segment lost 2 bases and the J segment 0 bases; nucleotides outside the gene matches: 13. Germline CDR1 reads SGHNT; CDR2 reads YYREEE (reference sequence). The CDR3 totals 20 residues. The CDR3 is CASSLEGKLAGGTSTDTQYF. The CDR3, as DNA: TGTGCCAGCAGCTTAGAGGGAAAACTAGCGGGGGGCACAAGCACAGATACGCAGTATTTT.

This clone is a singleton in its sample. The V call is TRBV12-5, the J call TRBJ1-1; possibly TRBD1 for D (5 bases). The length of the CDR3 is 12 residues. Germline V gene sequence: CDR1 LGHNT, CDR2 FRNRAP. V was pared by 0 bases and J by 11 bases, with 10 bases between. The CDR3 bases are TGTGCTAGTGGTTTGGTGGAGGGGTTCGCTTTCTTT. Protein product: CASGLVEGFAFF.

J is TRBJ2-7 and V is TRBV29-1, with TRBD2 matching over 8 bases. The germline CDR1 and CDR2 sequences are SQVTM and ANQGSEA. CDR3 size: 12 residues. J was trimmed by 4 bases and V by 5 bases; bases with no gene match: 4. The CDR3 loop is CSVPGGRYEQYF. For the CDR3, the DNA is TGCAGCGTTCCGGGGGGGAGATACGAGCAGTACTTC.

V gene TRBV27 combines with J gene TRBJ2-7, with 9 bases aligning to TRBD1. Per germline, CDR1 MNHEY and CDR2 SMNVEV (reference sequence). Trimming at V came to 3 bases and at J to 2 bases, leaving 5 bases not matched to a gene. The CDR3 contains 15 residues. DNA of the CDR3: TGTGCCAGCAGTTTCGGACAGGGGCGAACCTACGAGCAGTACGTC. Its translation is CASSFGQGRTYEQYV.